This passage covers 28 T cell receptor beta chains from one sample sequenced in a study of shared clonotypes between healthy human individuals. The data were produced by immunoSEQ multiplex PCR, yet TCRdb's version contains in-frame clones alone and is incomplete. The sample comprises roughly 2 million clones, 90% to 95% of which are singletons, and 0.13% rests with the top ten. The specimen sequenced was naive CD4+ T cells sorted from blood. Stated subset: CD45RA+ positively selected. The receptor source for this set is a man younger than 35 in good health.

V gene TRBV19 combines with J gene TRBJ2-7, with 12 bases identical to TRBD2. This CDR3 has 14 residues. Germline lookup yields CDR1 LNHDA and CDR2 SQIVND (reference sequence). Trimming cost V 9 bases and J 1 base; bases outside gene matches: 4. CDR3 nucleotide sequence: TGTGCCAGCCGGACTAGCGGGGCGTCCTACGAGCAGTACTTC. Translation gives CASRTSGASYEQYF.

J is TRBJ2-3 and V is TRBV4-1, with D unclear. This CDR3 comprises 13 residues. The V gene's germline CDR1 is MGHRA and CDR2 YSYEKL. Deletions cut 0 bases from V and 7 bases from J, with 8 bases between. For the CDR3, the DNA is TGCGCCAGCAGCCAAGATCCCGAAAATACGCAGTATTTT. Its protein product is CASSQDPENTQYF.

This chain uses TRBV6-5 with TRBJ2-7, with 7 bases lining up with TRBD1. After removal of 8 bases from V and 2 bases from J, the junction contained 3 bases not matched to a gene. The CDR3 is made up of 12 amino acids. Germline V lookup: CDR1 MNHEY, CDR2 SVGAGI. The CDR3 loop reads CASGQDTYEQYF. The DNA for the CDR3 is TGTGCCAGCGGACAGGACACCTACGAGCAGTACTTC.

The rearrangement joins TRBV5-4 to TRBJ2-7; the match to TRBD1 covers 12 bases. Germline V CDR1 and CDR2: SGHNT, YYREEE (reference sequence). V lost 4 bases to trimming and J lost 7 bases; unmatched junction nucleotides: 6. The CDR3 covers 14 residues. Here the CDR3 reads CASSPGQGAGEQYF. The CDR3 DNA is TGTGCCAGCAGCCCGGGACAGGGGGCCGGGGAGCAGTACTTC.

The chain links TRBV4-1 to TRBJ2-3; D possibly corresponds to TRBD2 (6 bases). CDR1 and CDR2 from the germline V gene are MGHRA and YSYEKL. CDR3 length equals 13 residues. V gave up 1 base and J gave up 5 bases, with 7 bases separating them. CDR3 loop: CASSQGGGDTQYF. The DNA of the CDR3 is TGCGCCAGCAGCCAAGGGGGAGGAGATACGCAGTATTTT.

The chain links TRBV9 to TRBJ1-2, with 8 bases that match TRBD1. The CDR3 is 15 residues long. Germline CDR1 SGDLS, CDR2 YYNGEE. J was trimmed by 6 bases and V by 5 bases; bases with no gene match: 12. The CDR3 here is CASRKVGTGGNGYTF. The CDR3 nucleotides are TGTGCCAGCAGAAAAGTAGGGACAGGAGGAAATGGCTACACCTTC.

The chain's CDR3 is CASSPTAGTGVGNTIYF. The CDR3 DNA reads as TGTGCCAGCAGCCCTACGGCCGGGACAGGGGTTGGAAACACCATATATTTT. J is TRBJ1-3 and V is TRBV9; 10 positions agree with TRBD1. CDR3 length: 17 residues. The V and J ends lost 4 bases and 3 bases, in that order; junction bases with no gene match: 10. Per germline, CDR1 SGDLS and CDR2 YYNGEE.

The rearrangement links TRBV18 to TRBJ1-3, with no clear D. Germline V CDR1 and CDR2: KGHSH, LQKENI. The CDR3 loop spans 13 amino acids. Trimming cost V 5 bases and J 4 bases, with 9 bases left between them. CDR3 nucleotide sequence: TGTGCCAGCTCATTACCCAACGGAAACACCATATATTTT. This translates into CASSLPNGNTIYF.

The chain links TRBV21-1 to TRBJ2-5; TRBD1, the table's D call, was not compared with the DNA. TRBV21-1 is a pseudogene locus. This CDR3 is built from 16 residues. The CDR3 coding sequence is TGTGCCAGCAGCAAAGGATCGACAGGGGGGAGGGAGACCCAGTACTTC. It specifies CASSKGSTGGRETQYF.

The CDR3 sequence: CASSYPQGTGYTF. The CDR3 nucleotides read TGTGCCAGCAGTTACCCACAGGGTACGGGCTACACCTTC. The chain combines TRBV6-5 with TRBJ1-2, with D possibly TRBD1 on 6 matching bases. V was trimmed by 2 bases and J by 8 bases, leaving 12 bases between them. The CDR3 spans 13 residues. Germline values: CDR1 MNHEY, CDR2 SVGAGI.

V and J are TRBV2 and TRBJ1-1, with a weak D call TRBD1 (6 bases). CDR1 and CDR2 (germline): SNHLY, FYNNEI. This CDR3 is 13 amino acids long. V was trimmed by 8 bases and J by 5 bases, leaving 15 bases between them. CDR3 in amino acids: CASYREGGTEAFF. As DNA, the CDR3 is TGTGCCAGCTACAGGGAAGGGGGTACTGAAGCTTTCTTT.

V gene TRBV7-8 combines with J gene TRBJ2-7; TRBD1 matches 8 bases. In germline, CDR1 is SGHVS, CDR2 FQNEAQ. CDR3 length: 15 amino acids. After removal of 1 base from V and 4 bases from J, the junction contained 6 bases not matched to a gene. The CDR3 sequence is CASSLGTGRLYEQYF. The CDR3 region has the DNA TGTGCCAGCAGCTTAGGGACAGGGCGCTTGTACGAGCAGTACTTC.

CDR3 DNA: TGTGCCAGCAGCCGAGGACACACAGATACGCAGTATTTT. The encoded protein is CASSRGHTDTQYF. The J gene is TRBJ2-3, the V gene TRBV7-2; a weak D match, TRBD1 (5 bases). The CDR3 loop spans 13 amino acids. CDR1 and CDR2 from the germline V gene are SGHTA and FQGNSA. Trimming took 5 bases from V and 2 from J, leaving 8 bases between them.

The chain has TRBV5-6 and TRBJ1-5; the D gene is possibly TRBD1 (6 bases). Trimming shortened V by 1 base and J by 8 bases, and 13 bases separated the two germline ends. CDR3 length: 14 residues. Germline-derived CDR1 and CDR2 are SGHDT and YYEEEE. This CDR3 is CASSLIQGHEPQHF. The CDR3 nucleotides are TGTGCCAGCAGCTTGATCCAGGGGCACGAGCCCCAGCATTTT.

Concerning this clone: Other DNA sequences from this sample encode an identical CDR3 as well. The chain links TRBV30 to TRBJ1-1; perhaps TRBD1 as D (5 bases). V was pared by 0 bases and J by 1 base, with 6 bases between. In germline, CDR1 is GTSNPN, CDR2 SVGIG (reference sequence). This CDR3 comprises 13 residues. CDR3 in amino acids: CAWSVQGNTEAFF. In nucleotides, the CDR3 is TGTGCCTGGAGTGTGCAGGGGAACACTGAAGCTTTCTTT.

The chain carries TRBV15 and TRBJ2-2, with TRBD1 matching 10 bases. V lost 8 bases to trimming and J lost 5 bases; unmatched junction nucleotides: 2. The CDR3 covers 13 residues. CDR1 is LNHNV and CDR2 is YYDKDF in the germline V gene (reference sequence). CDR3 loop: CATGTGATGELFF. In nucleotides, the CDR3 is TGTGCCACCGGGACAGGGGCGACCGGGGAGCTGTTTTTT.

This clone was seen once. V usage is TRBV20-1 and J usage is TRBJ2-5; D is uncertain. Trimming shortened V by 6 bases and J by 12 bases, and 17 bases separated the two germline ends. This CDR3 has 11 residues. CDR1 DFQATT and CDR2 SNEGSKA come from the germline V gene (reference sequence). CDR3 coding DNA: TGCAGTGCGCTCGAGACACCACAGAAGTACTTC. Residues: CSALETPQKYF.

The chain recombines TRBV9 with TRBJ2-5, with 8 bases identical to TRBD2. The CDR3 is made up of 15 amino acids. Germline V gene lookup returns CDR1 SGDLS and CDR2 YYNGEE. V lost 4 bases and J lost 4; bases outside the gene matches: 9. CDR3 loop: CASSPGGARGETQYF. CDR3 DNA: TGTGCCAGCAGCCCCGGGGGGGCGAGGGGAGAGACCCAGTACTTC.

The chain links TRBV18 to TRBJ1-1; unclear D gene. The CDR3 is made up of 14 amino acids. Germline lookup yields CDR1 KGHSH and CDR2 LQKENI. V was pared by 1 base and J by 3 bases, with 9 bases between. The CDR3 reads CASSPQRVDTEAFF. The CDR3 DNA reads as TGTGCCAGCTCACCACAACGGGTCGACACTGAAGCTTTCTTT.

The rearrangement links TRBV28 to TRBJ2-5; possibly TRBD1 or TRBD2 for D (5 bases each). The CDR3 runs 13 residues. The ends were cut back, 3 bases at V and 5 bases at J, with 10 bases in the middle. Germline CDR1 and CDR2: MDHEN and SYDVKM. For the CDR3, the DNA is TGTGCCAGCAGTTTGGGGGTCCGGGAGACCCAGTACTTC. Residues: CASSLGVRETQYF.

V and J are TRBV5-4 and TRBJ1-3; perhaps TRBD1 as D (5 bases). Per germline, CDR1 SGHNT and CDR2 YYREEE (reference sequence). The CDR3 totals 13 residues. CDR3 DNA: TGTGCAACAAGATGGGGGGTAGAAAACACCATATATTTT. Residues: CATRWGVENTIYF.

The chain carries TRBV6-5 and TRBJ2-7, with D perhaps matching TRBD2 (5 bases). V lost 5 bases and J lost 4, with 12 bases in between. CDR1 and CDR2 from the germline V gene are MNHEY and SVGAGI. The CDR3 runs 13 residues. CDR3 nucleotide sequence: TGTGCCAGCAGTGTAAACGGACTTTACGAGCAGTACTTC. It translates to CASSVNGLYEQYF.

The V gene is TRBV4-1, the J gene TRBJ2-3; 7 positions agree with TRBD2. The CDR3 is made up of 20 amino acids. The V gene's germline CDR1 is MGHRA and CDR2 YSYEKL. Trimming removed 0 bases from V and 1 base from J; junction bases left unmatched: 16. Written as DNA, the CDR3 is TGCGCCAGCAGCCAAGACCCTGCGGCGGGAGCTACCCCTCGCACAGATACGCAGTATTTT. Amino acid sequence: CASSQDPAAGATPRTDTQYF.

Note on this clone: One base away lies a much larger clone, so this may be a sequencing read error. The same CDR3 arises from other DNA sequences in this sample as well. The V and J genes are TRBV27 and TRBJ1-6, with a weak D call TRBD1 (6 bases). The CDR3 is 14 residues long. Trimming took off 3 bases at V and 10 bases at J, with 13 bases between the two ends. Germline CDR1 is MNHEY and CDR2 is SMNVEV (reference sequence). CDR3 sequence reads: CASSFRGANSPLHF. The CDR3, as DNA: TGTGCCAGCAGTTTCAGGGGAGCGAACTCACCCCTCCACTTT.

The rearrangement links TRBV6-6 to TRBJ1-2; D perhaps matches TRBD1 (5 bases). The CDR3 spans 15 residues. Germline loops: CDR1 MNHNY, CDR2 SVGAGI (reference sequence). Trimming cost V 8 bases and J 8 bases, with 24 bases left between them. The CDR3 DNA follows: TGTGCCAGCGCCATTAGGGGACCCGGGGCGTTCGGCTACACCTTC. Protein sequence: CASAIRGPGAFGYTF.

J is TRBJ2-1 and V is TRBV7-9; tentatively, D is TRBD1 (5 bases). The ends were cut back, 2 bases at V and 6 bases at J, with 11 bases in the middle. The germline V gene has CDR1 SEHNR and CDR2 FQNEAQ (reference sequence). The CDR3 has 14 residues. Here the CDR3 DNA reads TGTGCCAGCAGCTTAAGCTGGGGCGGCAATGAGCAGTTCTTC. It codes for CASSLSWGGNEQFF.

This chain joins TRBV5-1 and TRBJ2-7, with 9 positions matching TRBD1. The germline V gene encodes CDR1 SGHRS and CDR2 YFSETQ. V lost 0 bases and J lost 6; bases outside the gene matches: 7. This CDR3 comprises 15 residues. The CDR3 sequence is CASSLAGTGFVEQYF. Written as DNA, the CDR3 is TGCGCCAGCAGCTTGGCCGGGACAGGGTTTGTCGAGCAGTACTTC.

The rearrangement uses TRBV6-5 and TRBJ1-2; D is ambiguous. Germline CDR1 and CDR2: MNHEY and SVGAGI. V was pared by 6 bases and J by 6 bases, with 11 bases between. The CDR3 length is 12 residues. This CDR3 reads CASRSPEHGYTF. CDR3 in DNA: TGTGCCAGCAGAAGCCCGGAACATGGCTACACCTTC.